The subject of this entry is one TCR beta chain. How the authors handled the data: From reference gene primer amplification, estimates of nucleated cell counts were derived. Here immunoSEQ multiplex PCR was the method, and the copy in TCRdb shows in-frame clones only, minus some. V and J calls and clone size follow that table, whereas D and trimming were derived from the DNA. The sample includes some 38,000 clones, 80% of them seen just once. V was clipped by 5 bases and J by 5 bases; unmatched bases: 10. The CDR3 is 15 residues long. CDR1 and CDR2 from the germline V gene are SGHAT and FQNNGV. These data come from a study of blood T cell repertoires in COVID-19. Study as a whole: Samples of COVID-19 (acute and convalescent) were obtained from the United States, Italy and Spain. Nucleic acid was either cDNA or gDNA, and it came from T cells, B-cell-depleted T cells, or PBMCs.

Sequencing input: peripheral blood. The receptor's source is a woman in her 70s with acute or convalescent COVID-19. J is TRBJ2-5 and V is TRBV11-2; 8 bases agree with TRBD1. The CDR3: CASSIRTGRRETQYF. The CDR3 DNA reads as TGTGCCAGCAGCATTAGGACAGGGCGACGGGAGACCCAGTACTTC. Full variable domain (rest looked up from reference TRBV11-2 and TRBJ2-5): EAGVAQSPRYKIIEKRQSVAFWCNPISGHATLYWYQQILGQGPKLLIQFQNNGVVDDSQLPKDRFSAERLKGVDSTLKIQPAKLEDSAVYLCASSIRTGRRETQYFGPGTRLLVL.